The 23 T cell receptor beta chains in this list originate from one sample, sequenced in a study of cytomegalovirus exposure and HLA in healthy donors. PCR involved 60 Vbeta and 13 Jbeta primers. Measured with immunoSEQ multiplex PCR; TCRdb has only the in-frame clones, and not every one. The sample shows about 160,000 clones, approximately 82% of them seen only once. Material: PBMCs. The source is a male donor in good health and CMV-seropositive.

The chain has TRBV10-3 and TRBJ1-2, with D unclear. Germline CDR1 is ENHRY and CDR2 is SYGVKD. The CDR3 runs to 13 residues. V gave up 0 bases and J gave up 8 bases, with 10 bases separating them. The chain's CDR3 is CAISESGVGGYTF. DNA of the CDR3: TGTGCCATCAGTGAGTCCGGGGTAGGAGGCTACACCTTC.

This sequence joins TRBV7-2 and TRBJ2-1; tentatively, D is TRBD2 (5 bases). The V gene's germline CDR1 is SGHTA and CDR2 FQGNSA. This CDR3 has 14 residues. V dropped 3 bases and J dropped 5 bases, with 11 bases sitting between them. The chain's CDR3 is CASSLEVWDNEQFF. In nucleotides, the CDR3 is TGTGCCAGCAGCTTGGAGGTTTGGGACAATGAGCAGTTCTTC.

The CDR3 here is CASDPRVGSNEQYF. DNA of the CDR3: TGTGCCAGCGACCCCAGGGTAGGTTCCAACGAGCAGTACTTC. The chain is built from TRBV2 and TRBJ2-7; possibly TRBD1 for D (5 bases). The CDR3 extends over 14 amino acids. Looked up from germline, CDR1 is SNHLY and CDR2 is FYNNEI. With 8 bases removed from V and 5 bases from J, the gap between germline ends came to 19 bases.

This chain links TRBV30 with TRBJ2-1; 12 positions agree with TRBD2. The CDR3 runs 19 residues. J lost 0 bases, V lost 4 bases, and 13 bases had no gene match. The germline CDR1 and CDR2 sequences are GTSNPN and SVGIG (reference sequence). The CDR3 sequence is CAWILSSSGRANSYNEQFF. CDR3 in DNA: TGTGCCTGGATATTGTCGTCTAGCGGGAGGGCCAACTCCTACAATGAGCAGTTCTTC.

This rearrangement joins TRBV5-6 to TRBJ1-2; 7 bases agree with TRBD1. With V trimmed by 4 bases and J by 2 bases, 11 bases remained unmatched. This CDR3 contains 16 residues. Germline values: CDR1 SGHDT, CDR2 YYEEEE. In DNA, the CDR3 is TGTGCCAGCAGCCAGGGGAAAGGGGGCGTCAACTATGGCTACACCTTC. This sequence encodes CASSQGKGGVNYGYTF.

This clone was seen once. Other DNA sequences in the sample encode the same CDR3. The V and J genes are TRBV30 and TRBJ1-5, with D perhaps matching TRBD1 (5 bases). Deletions cut 1 base from V and 5 bases from J, with 9 bases between. The CDR3 covers 13 residues. CDR1 is GTSNPN and CDR2 is SVGIG in the germline V gene (reference sequence). CDR3 bases: TGTGCCTGGAGTGGGCAGGGCGATCAGCCCCAGCATTTT. This translates into CAWSGQGDQPQHF.

The rearrangement links TRBV30 to TRBJ1-5; maybe TRBD1 (5 bases). V was clipped by 1 base and J by 3 bases, with 7 bases between them. CDR3 length: 13 residues. Germline V gene sequence: CDR1 GTSNPN, CDR2 SVGIG (reference sequence). The DNA for the CDR3 is TGTGCCTGGAGTGAGGGGCACAATCAGCCCCAGCATTTT. Translated: CAWSEGHNQPQHF.

V gene TRBV6-4 combines with J gene TRBJ1-1; 7 bases line up with TRBD1. CDR1 is MRHNA, CDR2 SNTAGT, per germline. Losses at the gene ends were 6 bases for V and 7 bases for J; bases not matched to a gene: 11. The CDR3 extends over 14 amino acids. The CDR3, as DNA: TGTGCCAGCAGACCACAGACAGGGTTTGGTGAAGCTTTCTTT. This translates into CASRPQTGFGEAFF.

The chain has TRBV10-3 and TRBJ1-5; tentative D call: TRBD1 (5 bases). Germline lookup yields CDR1 ENHRY and CDR2 SYGVKD. V was cut by 3 bases and J by 2 bases, with 14 bases left in between. This CDR3 comprises 16 residues. CDR3 sequence: CAISDRAGQGNQPQHF. CDR3 sequence (DNA): TGTGCCATCAGTGATAGGGCAGGGCAAGGCAATCAGCCCCAGCATTTT.

V usage is TRBV7-8 and J usage is TRBJ2-7; possibly TRBD1 for D (5 bases). Germline CDR1 reads SGHVS; CDR2 reads FQNEAQ. Deletions cut 4 bases from V and 8 bases from J, with 12 bases between. The CDR3 is 12 residues long. In nucleotides, the CDR3 is TGTGCCAGCAGCTATGGGGCTGGTAAGCAGTACTTC. Translating it yields CASSYGAGKQYF.

This sequence joins TRBV27 and TRBJ1-1; D is unclear. V lost 5 bases and J 3 bases, leaving 10 bases between the germline ends. Germline CDR1 reads MNHEY; CDR2 reads SMNVEV (reference sequence). This CDR3 is 13 amino acids long. CDR3 in DNA: TGTGCCAGCAGTCTACTATCTTACACTGAAGCTTTCTTT. Its translation: CASSLLSYTEAFF.

The chain combines TRBV19 with TRBJ2-1; D not resolved. V lost 6 bases and J lost 6, with 9 bases in between. In germline, CDR1 is LNHDA, CDR2 SQIVND (reference sequence). The CDR3 loop spans 12 amino acids. CDR3 bases: TGTGCCAGTAGGAGAGCCCCCAATGAGCAGTTCTTC. It specifies CASRRAPNEQFF.

CDR3 DNA: TGTGCCAGCAGCCAATCTTCGAGGGTTATAAATGAAAAACTGTTTTTT. Translating it yields CASSQSSRVINEKLFF. The rearrangement uses TRBV4-2 and TRBJ1-4; D unresolved. The CDR3 has 16 amino acids. The germline gives CDR1 LGHNA, CDR2 YNFKEQ. V gave up 2 bases and J gave up 5 bases, with 15 bases separating them.

In this sample, this clone turned up a few times. The genes are TRBV23-1 and TRBJ1-1, with D possibly matching TRBD1 (6 bases). TRBV23-1 is labeled an ORF, and its function is uncertain. This CDR3 is 15 amino acids long. V shed 4 bases and J shed 1 base, with 13 bases lying between them. The CDR3 loop reads CASSPGTRTNTEAFF. In nucleotides, the CDR3 is TGCGCCAGCAGTCCCGGGACACGGACGAACACTGAAGCTTTCTTT.

The chain couples TRBV7-2 to TRBJ1-1; possible D gene TRBD1, 6 bases. Germline V gives CDR1 SGHTA, CDR2 FQGNSA. This CDR3 has 16 residues. V lost 1 base, J lost 0 bases, and 12 bases lay in between. In DNA form, the CDR3 reads TGTGCCAGCAGCTTAGGGGGGTGGGGGCTGAACACTGAAGCTTTCTTT. Amino acids: CASSLGGWGLNTEAFF.

The chain has TRBV14 and TRBJ2-5; possible D gene TRBD1, 6 bases. The V end lost 0 bases, the J end lost 5 bases, and 13 bases lay between the germline ends. Germline-derived CDR1 and CDR2 are SGHDN and FVKESK. This CDR3 comprises 15 residues. CDR3 sequence reads: CASSQEFRGRETQYF. The CDR3 coding sequence is TGTGCCAGCAGCCAAGAGTTCAGGGGACGGGAGACCCAGTACTTC.

Comments on this clone: One end of the junction fails to match germline, which may point to a read error. The same CDR3 can be traced to other DNA sequences in this sample. The rearrangement joins TRBV9 to TRBJ2-6; 8 nucleotides agree with TRBD2. The CDR3 totals 20 residues. Germline loops: CDR1 SGDLS, CDR2 YYNGEE. The CDR3 reads CASSPRGSGETFSGANGLTF. In DNA form, the CDR3 reads TGTGCCAGCAGCCCCAGGGGTAGCGGGGAAACTTTCTCTGGGGCCAACGGCCTGACTTTC.

The chain joins TRBV6-1 to TRBJ1-5; 9 nucleotides agree with TRBD1. The germline V gene has CDR1 MNHNS and CDR2 SASEGT. V shed 4 bases and J 5 bases; nucleotides not matched to a gene: 0. This CDR3 has 13 amino acids. CDR3 region: CASSGQGDQPQHF. CDR3 DNA: TGTGCCAGCAGTGGACAGGGGGATCAGCCCCAGCATTTT.

V and J are TRBV7-2 and TRBJ2-7; D may be TRBD1 (5 bases). Germline assignment: CDR1 SGHTA and CDR2 FQGNSA. V gave up 3 bases and J gave up 0 bases, with 9 bases separating them. The CDR3 length is 14 residues. The CDR3 protein is CASSFPGPSYEQYF. CDR3 in DNA: TGTGCCAGCAGCTTTCCAGGGCCCTCCTACGAGCAGTACTTC.

The gene calls are TRBV28 and TRBJ2-7; 7 bases align to TRBD1. CDR3 length: 14 amino acids. Trimming cost V 6 bases and J 0 bases; bases outside gene matches: 5. Germline loops: CDR1 MDHEN, CDR2 SYDVKM. CDR3 protein: CASSTGESSYEQYF. CDR3 sequence (DNA): TGTGCCAGCAGCACAGGGGAGAGCTCCTACGAGCAGTACTTC.

The V call is TRBV5-1, the J call TRBJ2-7; D is ambiguous. Trimming took off 0 bases at V and 5 bases at J, with 12 bases between the two ends. In germline, CDR1 is SGHRS, CDR2 YFSETQ. This CDR3 contains 14 residues. This CDR3 reads CASSLESWSDEQYF. For the CDR3, the DNA is TGCGCCAGCAGCTTGGAGTCCTGGTCGGACGAGCAGTACTTC.

This chain links TRBV5-1 with TRBJ1-2, with 7 positions matching TRBD1. Germline CDR1 and CDR2: SGHRS and YFSETQ. The CDR3 totals 13 residues. After removal of 4 bases from V and 5 bases from J, the junction contained 5 bases not matched to a gene. CDR3 DNA sequence: TGCGCCAGCAGCGAGGACAGGAAGTATGGCTACACCTTC. Its protein product is CASSEDRKYGYTF.

A few counts support this clone. The CDR3 region is CASSVESSGYSYEQYF. CDR3 DNA: TGTGCCAGCAGCGTAGAGTCTAGCGGGTACTCCTACGAGCAGTACTTC. This rearrangement joins TRBV9 to TRBJ2-7; TRBD2 aligns across 8 bases. The germline V gene encodes CDR1 SGDLS and CDR2 YYNGEE. The CDR3 has 16 residues. The V segment lost 0 bases and the J segment 0 bases; nucleotides outside the gene matches: 5.